This T cell receptor beta chain was profiled in a study of neurological immune-mediated disorders. Regarding this clonotype: Its antigen remains unidentified.

Study results and caveats: The greatest TCR clonal expansion appeared in HTLV-1-associated myelopathy and the smallest, falling below healthy controls, in multiple sclerosis.

The authors produced cDNA by 5'RACE using 10-nucleotide random UMIs. TCRdb reprocessed the 5' RACE reads via MiXCR and lists one record per CDR3 protein. The data hold some 19,000 distinct CDR3 sequences, with about 16% observed a single time. From 2 million PBMCs stored at -80 C, the unsorted libraries were generated. The length of the CDR3 is 12 residues. Sequenced material: PBMCs. The TCR originated in a female donor with HTLV-1-associated myelopathy (HAM/TSP). The V gene is TRBV12-2, the J gene TRBJ2-1. TRBV12-2 is a known pseudogene. CDR3 protein: CASQCGYNEQFF. CDR3 sequence (DNA): TGTGCAAGTCAGTGCGGCTACAATGAGCAGTTCTTC.